This T cell receptor beta chain was profiled in a study of blood T cell repertoires in COVID-19 (dated by TCRdb to between 2020 and 2021). Describing the broader study: Recovered participants in ImmuneRACE Cohort 3 were defined by two consecutive negative NP/OP PCR tests, clearance by a healthcare professional, or resolution of symptoms. The repertoires were made available in a free public database intended to serve as a resource for research on the immune response to SARS-CoV-2. Samples from collaborators originated in the United States, Italy and Spain and spanned both the acute and convalescent phases of COVID-19. The material from the prospective study consisted of cDNA or gDNA derived from T cells, B-cell-depleted T cells, or PBMCs. The dataset comprised deeply sampled blood TCRbeta repertoires from subjects exposed to, actively infected with, or recovered from COVID-19. The samples were drawn from two sources: the first 160 participants of the ongoing ImmuneRACE study, and 1,000 to 1,500 subjects contributed by 6 global collaborators. The sample metadata nearly always contained a de-identified subject ID, COVID-19 status, age in years and sex. Where HLA class I and class II types were available, the types were taken from metadata supplied by the sample provider, not from assay-based typing.

General findings and caveats noted by the study authors: The quantity of clinical and demographic metadata differed by source and by participant and was supplied without curation.

Comment on this clone: What this receptor recognizes is not known. Base qualities were left out, and no much larger clone turns up one base away.

TCRbeta CDR3 regions were amplified from genomic DNA by means of the immunoSEQ Assay, a bias-controlled multiplex PCR. The study's own analysis went as follows. The number of nucleated cells in each sample was estimated from the amplification of reference gene primers within the assay. Sequence reads were collapsed and filtered to measure the absolute abundance of every unique TCRbeta CDR3 rearrangement. Productive Simpson clonality was computed per sample as the square root of Simpson's diversity index over productive rearrangements. The table was pulled from immuneACCESS by TCRdb, which kept in-frame rearrangements only. Such tables lose some clones; where checked, under half of the loss comes from unresolved V genes, and the rest has no known cause. That table furnishes V, J and clone size, whereas the DNA furnished D and trimming. Present in this sample are under 200,000 clones, 70% to 90% of which were seen just once. The ten biggest clones cover roughly 25% of the sample.

CDR1 and CDR2, looked up from the germline V gene (reference sequence), are PRHDT and FYEKMQ. Measured from the cysteine to the phenylalanine, the CDR3 is 17 residues long. This entry keeps only the CDR3 DNA: 51 bases, framed from base 1. The junction shows trimming of 5 bases on V and 6 bases on J, plus 25 bases between the germline ends. Participants in the prospective study were enrolled through a virtual design, were aged 18 to 89 years, and lived in roughly 26 United States geographic areas. In the prospective study, cohorts were assigned on the basis of participant-reported clinical history obtained from a screening survey and a study questionnaire. Mobile phlebotomists in the prospective study collected whole blood, serum and a nasopharyngeal or oropharyngeal swab from every participant. Prospective study participants could optionally give additional blood draws and questionnaires over an approximately two-month period. Blood samples from the prospective study were shipped frozen or at room temperature prior to DNA extraction.

Sequenced: PBMCs or T cells enriched from blood (not recorded which). The TCR comes from a woman between 40 and 50 years old in a cohort exposed to, infected with or recovered from COVID-19 (not recorded which). The sequence joins TRBV13 to TRBJ1-2; the D gene is perhaps TRBD1, from 6 matching bases. The nucleotide sequence is given as TGTGCCAGCAGCCAAGCACGTATTAACAGGGAATGGAATGGCTACACCTTC. It is translated as CASSQARINREWNGYTF.